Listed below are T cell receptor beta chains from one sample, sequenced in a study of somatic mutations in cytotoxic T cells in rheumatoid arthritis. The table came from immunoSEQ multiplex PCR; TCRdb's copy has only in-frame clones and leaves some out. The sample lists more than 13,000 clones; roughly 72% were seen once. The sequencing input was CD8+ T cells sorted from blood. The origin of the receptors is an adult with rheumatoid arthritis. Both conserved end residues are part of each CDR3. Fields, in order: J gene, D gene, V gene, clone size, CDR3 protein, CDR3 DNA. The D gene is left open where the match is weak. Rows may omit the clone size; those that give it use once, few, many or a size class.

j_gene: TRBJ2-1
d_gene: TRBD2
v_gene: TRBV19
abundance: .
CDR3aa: CASSPTGTSGYNEQFF
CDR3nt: TGTGCCAGTAGCCCGACCGGGACTAGCGGGTACAATGAGCAGTTCTTC

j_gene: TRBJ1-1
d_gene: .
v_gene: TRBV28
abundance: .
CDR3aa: CASSKVAGDTEAFF
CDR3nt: TGTGCCAGCAGTAAGGTGGCAGGGGACACTGAAGCTTTCTTT

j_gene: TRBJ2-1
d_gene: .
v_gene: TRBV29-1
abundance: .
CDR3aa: CSVDGGARSYNEQFF
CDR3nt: TGCAGCGTTGATGGGGGCGCTAGATCCTACAATGAGCAGTTCTTC

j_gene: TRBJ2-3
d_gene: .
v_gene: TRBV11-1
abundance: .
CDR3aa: CASSLSTIGGDTQYF
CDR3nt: TGTGCCAGCAGCTTATCGACAATCGGTGGAGATACGCAGTATTTT

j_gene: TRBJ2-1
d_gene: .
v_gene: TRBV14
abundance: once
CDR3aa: CASSPLRPYNEQFF
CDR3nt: TGTGCCAGCAGCCCTTTGCGGCCCTACAATGAGCAGTTCTTC

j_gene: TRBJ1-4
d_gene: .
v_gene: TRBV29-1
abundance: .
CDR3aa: CSARGGEKLFF
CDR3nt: TGCAGCGCCCGGGGGGGGGAAAAACTGTTTTTT

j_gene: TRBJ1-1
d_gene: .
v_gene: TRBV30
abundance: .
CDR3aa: CAWSATTSGSGEAFF
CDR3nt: TGTGCCTGGAGTGCTACCACTTCAGGGTCCGGTGAAGCTTTCTTT

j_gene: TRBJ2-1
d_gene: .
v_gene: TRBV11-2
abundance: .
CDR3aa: CASSLGGGEQFF
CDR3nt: TGTGCCAGCAGCTTAGGTGGGGGTGAGCAGTTCTTC

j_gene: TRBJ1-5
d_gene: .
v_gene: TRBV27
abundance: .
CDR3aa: CASSLTLGDSNQPQHF
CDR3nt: TGTGCCAGCAGTTTAACTTTAGGAGATAGCAATCAGCCCCAGCATTTT

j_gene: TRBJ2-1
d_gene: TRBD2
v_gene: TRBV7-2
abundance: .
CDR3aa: CASSLLGGGSYNEQFF
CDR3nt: TGTGCCAGCAGCTTACTTGGCGGGGGAAGTTACAATGAGCAGTTCTTC

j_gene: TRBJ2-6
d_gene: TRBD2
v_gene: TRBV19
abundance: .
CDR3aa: CATHGLAGGNTLSGANVLTF
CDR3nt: TGTGCCACCCACGGACTAGCGGGGGGGAATACACTCTCTGGGGCCAACGTCCTGACTTTC

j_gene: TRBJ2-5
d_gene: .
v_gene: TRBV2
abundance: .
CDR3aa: CASTRDSEETQYF
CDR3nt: TGTGCCAGCACCAGGGACTCCGAAGAGACCCAGTACTTC

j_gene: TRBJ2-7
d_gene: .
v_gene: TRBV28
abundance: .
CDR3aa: CASSPAPLYEQYF
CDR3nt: TGTGCCAGCAGCCCGGCCCCACTATACGAGCAGTACTTC

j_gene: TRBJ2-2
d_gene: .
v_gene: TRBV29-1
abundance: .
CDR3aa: CSVLRPGTKNTGELFF
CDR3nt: TGCAGCGTTCTCCGACCCGGGACAAAGAACACCGGGGAGCTGTTTTTT

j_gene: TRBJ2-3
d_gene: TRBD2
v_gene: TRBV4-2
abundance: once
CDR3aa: CASSQDVAGSLRNTQYF
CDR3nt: TGTGCCAGCAGCCAAGATGTAGCGGGGTCCCTCCGCAATACGCAGTATTTT

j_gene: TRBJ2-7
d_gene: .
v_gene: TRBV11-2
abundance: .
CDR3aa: CASSGLRDLTYEQYF
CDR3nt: TGTGCCAGCAGCGGCCTCCGGGACTTGACCTACGAGCAGTACTTC

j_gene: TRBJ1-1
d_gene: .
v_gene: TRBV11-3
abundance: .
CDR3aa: CASSLAPNTEAFF
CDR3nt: TGTGCCAGCAGCTTAGCCCCGAACACTGAAGCTTTCTTT

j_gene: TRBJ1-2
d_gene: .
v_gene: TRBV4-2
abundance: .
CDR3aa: CASGGIDGYTF
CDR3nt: TGTGCGAGCGGGGGGATCGATGGCTACACCTTC

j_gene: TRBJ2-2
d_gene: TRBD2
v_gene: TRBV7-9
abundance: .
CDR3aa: CASSLGLAGPLPGELFF
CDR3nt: TGTGCCAGCAGCTTGGGACTAGCGGGGCCATTGCCCGGGGAGCTGTTTTTT

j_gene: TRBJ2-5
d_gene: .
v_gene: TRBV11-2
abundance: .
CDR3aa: CASSLDTDPGEETQYF
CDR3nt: TGTGCCAGCAGCTTAGATACCGACCCGGGGGAAGAGACCCAGTACTTC

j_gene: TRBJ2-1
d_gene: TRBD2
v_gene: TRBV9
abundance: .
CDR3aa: CASSSRRAGGNEQFF
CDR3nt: TGTGCCAGCAGCTCGCGGCGAGCGGGGGGCAATGAGCAGTTCTTC

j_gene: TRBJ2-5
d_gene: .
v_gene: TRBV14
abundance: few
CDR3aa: CASSQVGGETQYF
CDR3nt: TGTGCCAGCAGCCAGGTTGGGGGGGAGACCCAGTACTTC

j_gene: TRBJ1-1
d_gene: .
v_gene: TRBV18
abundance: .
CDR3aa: CASSPRLWGDTNTEAFF
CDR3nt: TGTGCCAGCTCACCTCGTCTCTGGGGGGATACGAACACTGAAGCTTTCTTT

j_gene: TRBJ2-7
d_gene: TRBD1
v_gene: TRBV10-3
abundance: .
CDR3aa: CAISDWDRAYEQYF
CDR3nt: TGTGCCATCAGTGACTGGGACAGGGCCTACGAGCAGTACTTC

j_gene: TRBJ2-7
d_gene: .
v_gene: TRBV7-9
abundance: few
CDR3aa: CASSLYSSDEQYF
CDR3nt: TGTGCCAGCAGCTTGTATTCTTCGGACGAGCAGTACTTC

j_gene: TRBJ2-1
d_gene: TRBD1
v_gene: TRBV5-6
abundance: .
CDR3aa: CASSLGGQGAFF
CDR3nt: TGTGCCAGCAGCTTGGGGGGACAGGGGGCTTTCTTC

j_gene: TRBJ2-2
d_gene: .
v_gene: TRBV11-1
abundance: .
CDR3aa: CASSRGTGELFF
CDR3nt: TGTGCCAGCAGCAGAGGTACCGGGGAGCTGTTTTTT

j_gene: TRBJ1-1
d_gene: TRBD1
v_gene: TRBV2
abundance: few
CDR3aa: CASSDRAAFF
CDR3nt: TGTGCCAGCTCAGACAGGGCAGCTTTCTTT

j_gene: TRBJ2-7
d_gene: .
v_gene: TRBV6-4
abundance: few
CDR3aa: CASSPTYEQYF
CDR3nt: TGTGCCAGCAGCCCAACCTACGAGCAGTACTTC

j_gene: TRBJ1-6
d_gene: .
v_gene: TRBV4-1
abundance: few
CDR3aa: CASSQETRRDSPLHF
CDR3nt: TGCGCCAGCAGCCAAGAAACCCGGAGGGATTCACCCCTCCACTTT

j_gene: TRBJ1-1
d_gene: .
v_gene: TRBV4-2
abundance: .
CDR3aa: CASSPPGAVNTEAFF
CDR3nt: TGTGCCAGCAGCCCCCCTGGGGCGGTAAACACTGAAGCTTTCTTT

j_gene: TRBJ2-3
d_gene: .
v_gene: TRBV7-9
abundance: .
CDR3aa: CASSLRVGRDTQYF
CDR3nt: TGTGCCAGCAGCTTAAGGGTGGGACGGGATACGCAGTATTTT

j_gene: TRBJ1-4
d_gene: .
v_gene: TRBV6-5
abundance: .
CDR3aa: CASSYSLGGMGEKLFF
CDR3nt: TGTGCCAGCAGTTACTCGCTTGGGGGTATGGGTGAAAAACTGTTTTTT

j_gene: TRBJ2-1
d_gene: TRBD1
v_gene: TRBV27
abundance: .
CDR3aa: CASSLDRDNEQFF
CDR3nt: TGTGCCAGCAGTTTGGACAGGGACAATGAGCAGTTCTTC

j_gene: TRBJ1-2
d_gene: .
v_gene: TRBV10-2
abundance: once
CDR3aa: CASSESGPYGYTF
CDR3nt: TGCGCCAGCAGTGAGTCGGGGCCTTATGGCTACACCTTC

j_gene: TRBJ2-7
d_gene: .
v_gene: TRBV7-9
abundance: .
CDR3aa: CASSRVDRSADYEQYF
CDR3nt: TGTGCCAGCAGCCGTGTAGACAGATCGGCGGACTACGAGCAGTACTTC

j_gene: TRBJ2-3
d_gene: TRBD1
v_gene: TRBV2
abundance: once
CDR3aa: CASSEVRDREEDTQYF
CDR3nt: TGTGCCAGCAGTGAAGTAAGGGACAGGGAAGAAGATACGCAGTATTTT

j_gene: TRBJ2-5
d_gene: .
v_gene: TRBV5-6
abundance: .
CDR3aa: CASSSTSRRGETQYF
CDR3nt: TGTGCCAGCAGCTCGACTAGTCGAAGGGGAGAGACCCAGTACTTC

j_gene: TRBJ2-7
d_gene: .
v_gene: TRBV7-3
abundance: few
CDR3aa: CASSPTLNSYEQYF
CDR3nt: TGTGCCAGCAGCCCTACACTGAACTCCTACGAGCAGTACTTC

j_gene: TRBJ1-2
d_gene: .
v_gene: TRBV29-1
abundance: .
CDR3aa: CSVPGVFNYGYTF
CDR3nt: TGCAGCGTCCCAGGGGTGTTCAACTATGGCTACACCTTC

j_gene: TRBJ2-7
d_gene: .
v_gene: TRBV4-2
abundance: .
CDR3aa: CASSFAWQGKGISYEQYF
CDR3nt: TGTGCCAGCAGCTTTGCGTGGCAGGGGAAGGGAATCTCCTACGAGCAGTACTTC

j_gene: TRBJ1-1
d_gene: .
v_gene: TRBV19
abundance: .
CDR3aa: CASSLATTSTEAFF
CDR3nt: TGTGCCAGTAGTTTGGCCACAACGTCGACTGAAGCTTTCTTT

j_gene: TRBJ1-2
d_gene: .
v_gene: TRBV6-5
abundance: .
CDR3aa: CASSDSSGGYTF
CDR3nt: TGTGCCAGCAGTGACAGTTCTGGGGGCTACACCTTC

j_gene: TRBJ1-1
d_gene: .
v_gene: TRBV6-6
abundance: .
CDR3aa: CASRWGSGRAEAFF
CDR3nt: TGTGCCAGCAGATGGGGATCCGGCAGGGCTGAAGCTTTCTTT

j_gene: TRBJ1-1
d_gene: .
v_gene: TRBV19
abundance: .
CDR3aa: CASSIDLSPTEAFF
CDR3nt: TGTGCCAGTAGTATAGATCTATCCCCCACTGAAGCTTTCTTT

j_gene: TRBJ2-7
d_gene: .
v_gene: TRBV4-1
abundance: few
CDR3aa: CASSPGTDYEQYF
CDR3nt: TGCGCCAGCAGCCCCGGGACGGACTACGAGCAGTACTTC

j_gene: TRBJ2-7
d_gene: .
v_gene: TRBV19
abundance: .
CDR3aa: CASTDPMSREQYF
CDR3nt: TGTGCCAGTACGGATCCTATGTCGCGGGAGCAGTACTTC

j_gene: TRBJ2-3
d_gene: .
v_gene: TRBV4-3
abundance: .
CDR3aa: CASSQGVESTDTQYF
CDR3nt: TGCGCCAGCAGCCAAGGAGTTGAAAGCACAGATACGCAGTATTTT

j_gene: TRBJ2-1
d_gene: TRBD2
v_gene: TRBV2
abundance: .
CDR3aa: CASSLAGEYNEQFF
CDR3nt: TGTGCCAGCAGTCTAGCGGGAGAATACAATGAGCAGTTCTTC